This T cell receptor beta chain was recovered during a study of T cells in Graves' hyperthyroidism and ophthalmopathy (dated by TCRdb to the late 2010s). For the study in its entirety: Peripheral blood samples were taken at the time of initial diagnosis, prior to any treatment. After sampling, hyperthyroidism patients received methimazole starting at 30 mg daily, and ophthalmopathy patients received high-dose intravenous methylprednisolone. In roughly six Graves' hyperthyroidism patients, the study also compared T-cell repertoires from thyroid tissue with T-cell repertoires from blood. TCR Vbeta CDR3 sequencing of 120 to 150 peripheral blood samples (under 45 ophthalmopathy, under 80 hyperthyroidism and roughly 17 progressor patients) is reported in the paper. The 75 to 100 discovery patients were randomly split 7:3 into training and test sets. Prospective prediction of ophthalmopathy was tested in an independent validation cohort consisting of 18 to 20 hyperthyroidism patients and approximately 16 patients who later progressed to ophthalmopathy. TCR V-J signatures able to tell the groups apart were searched for in a discovery cohort of about a hundred patients, of whom around 43 had Graves' ophthalmopathy and about 55 had stable Graves' hyperthyroidism.

Points the paper makes about the study in general: No statistical method was used to set the sample size in advance, and investigators knew the group allocation. A 13 V-J signature model separated ophthalmopathy from stable hyperthyroidism, with 87.88% sensitivity and roughly 82% specificity in cross-validation and 80%/75% in testing. In validation, the model predicted progression to ophthalmopathy with over 60% sensitivity and roughly 72% specificity, a median of approximately 6.7 months before onset. Most expanded thyroid clonotypes (frequency above 0.001) were also detected in blood, a finding suggesting that blood repertoires may reflect thyroid immune responses.

V has 8 bases trimmed and J has 1 base trimmed; junction bases matching no gene number 7. The cysteine opens and the phenylalanine closes a CDR3 of 14 amino acids. CDR3 DNA only is kept here, 42 bases in frame from base 1. Note on this clonotype: The antigen it binds to is not known. Per-base qualities were not stored, and no clone one base away is much larger.

Graves' hyperthyroidism was defined as stable when no progression to ophthalmopathy occurred over 18 months of follow-up. The hyperthyroidism patients were between 18 and 65 years old and newly diagnosed, with a disease duration of less than 2 months. Patients with uncontrolled infections, other autoimmune diseases, pregnancy or lactation were excluded. Diagnoses relied on clinical symptoms, serum thyroxine and TRAb, thyroid ultrasound and orbital computed tomography. PBMCs were separated from about 10 ml of fresh peripheral blood using Ficoll-Paque density gradient centrifugation. Trizol reagent was used to extract total RNA, and RNA quality was then checked on an Agilent 2100 Bioanalyzer. The TCR beta CDR3 regions were amplified from the RNA transcripts. The TCR CDR3 was subjected to a first round of RT-PCR using the HTBI primer set and the Qiagen OneStep RT-PCR kit. Libraries were constructed in a second round of multiplex PCR, after which size selection and purification were performed. Sequencing of the libraries was done on an Illumina HiSeq2000 using paired-end 100 bp reads. The original pipeline was this. Raw data were processed with SOAPnuke, discarding reads with adapters, uncalled bases, mean Phred below 15, or no exact constant-primer or identifier match. COPE v1.2.5 was used to merge high-quality paired reads, and clonotypes were defined as unique nucleotide sequences. MiTCR v1.1 was used to align the clonotypes against IMGT TRBV, TRBD and TRBJ reference segments. Analysis was restricted to V-J combinations with a frequency above 0.0001, which covered roughly 99% of repertoires. The TCS score was defined as F50 (clonal expansion) divided by E x V (chaos), with BLOSUM62-based TCRdist calculated between CDR3 peptides within each V-J. Welch's t-statistics and random forest reduced around 510 V-J features to about 13, which were used in a naive Bayes classifier (R e1071). The raw public reads went through TCRdb reprocessing: fastp at Q25, MiXCR clone calling, in-frame beta chains kept. Duplicate CDR3 protein sequences are folded into a single record with the most common DNA and genes. The V and J calls and clone size are TCRdb's, not the authors'. The sample records about 560,000 distinct CDR3 sequences, around 17% of which are singletons. The top ten clonotypes cover 15% to 20% of the sample.

This TCR was sampled from a woman aged 18-29 years with Graves' hyperthyroidism. Sequences were obtained from blood. The chain employs TRBV12-3 or TRBV12-4 and TRBJ1-1; the junction holds 7 bases that match TRBD1. The CDR3 in this case is CASGPNRGNTEAFF. The DNA sequence is as follows: TGTGCCAGCGGTCCTAACAGGGGGAACACTGAAGCTTTCTTT.